This T cell receptor beta chain was profiled in a study of human T cells and chemical hapten exposure. As for this clonotype: Possible read error: a much larger clone is one base away.

TCRdb analysed the RACE reads with MiXCR anew, one entry per CDR3 protein. The table has approximately 77,000 distinct CDR3 sequences, approximately 8% seen once. Germline values: CDR1 SNHLY, CDR2 FYNNEI. CDR3 length equals 14 residues. Time point of the sample: patch test 1, 2 weeks after DPC sensitization. The treatment was: therapeutic diphenylcyclopropenone sensitization with weekly scalp DPC. The sample here was whole blood, taken in connection with sensitization to the hapten diphenylcyclopropenone (DPC). The receptor comes from a woman between 25 and 40 years old with alopecia areata. Some clones in this sample may be carry-over from other donors' samples. J is TRBJ1-3 and V is TRBV2, with D unresolved. CDR3 protein: CVSSGQTSGNTIYF. CDR3 nucleotides: TGTGTCAGCAGTGGTCAGACCTCTGGAAACACCATATATTTT.